The clone carrying this TCR beta chain showed up just a few times. The record originates from a study of T cell changes during pregnancy in multiple sclerosis. The CDR3 is 12 amino acids. Trimming pared 3 bases from V and 5 bases from J, leaving 7 bases between. Per the germline V gene, CDR1 is MNHEY and CDR2 is SMNVEV (reference sequence). Repertoires were generated with immunoSEQ multiplex PCR, while TCRdb's copy carries only in-frame clones and drops some. The sample consists of fewer than 90,000 clones, roughly 94% of them appearing once. Specimen: peripheral blood, collected in the third trimester of pregnancy. The receptor comes from a female donor with multiple sclerosis, enrolled in a pregnancy study. This rearrangement joins TRBV27 to TRBJ1-2; no firm D call. CDR3 residues: CASSFGGYGYTF. The CDR3 DNA reads as TGTGCCAGCAGTTTTGGCGGATATGGCTACACCTTC.